The rows below give T cell receptor beta chains drawn from one sample of a study of T-cell reconstitution after alpha-beta-depleted transplantation in children. TCRdb re-called the PCR reads through MiXCR, storing one row per CDR3 protein. The sample contains over 400,000 distinct CDR3 sequences, 43% of which appear only once. The source was PBMCs, collected before TCRalphabeta/CD19-depleted stem cell transplant. The receptors were sampled from a girl aged 2 to 10 with aplastic anemia, due to receive a stem cell transplant. Both conserved end residues are part of each CDR3. Each record gives: clone size, D gene, J gene, V gene, CDR3 DNA, CDR3 protein. The D gene is left open where the match is weak. Clone size is not always given. Where it is, it says once, few, many or a class for expanded clones.

clone_size: NA
d_call: TRBD1
j_call: TRBJ1-1
v_call: TRBV5-1
cdr3_nt: TGCGCCAGCAGCTCTACCGGGACAGGGGGCGCGAGCGACACTGAAGCTTTCTTT
cdr3_aa: CASSSTGTGGASDTEAFF

clone_size: NA
d_call: TRBD2
j_call: TRBJ2-1
v_call: TRBV7-2
cdr3_nt: TGTGCCAGCAGCCGCGGGACTAGCGGGGAATACAATGAGCAGTTCTTC
cdr3_aa: CASSRGTSGEYNEQFF

clone_size: NA
d_call: NA
j_call: TRBJ1-5
v_call: TRBV5-1
cdr3_nt: TGCGCCAGCAGCCCCTTCCCTGGGCAGCCCCAGCATTTT
cdr3_aa: CASSPFPGQPQHF

clone_size: NA
d_call: NA
j_call: TRBJ2-2
v_call: TRBV5-1
cdr3_nt: TGCGCCAGCAGCACTTCGGTCAAGGCGAACACCGGGGAGCTGTTTTTT
cdr3_aa: CASSTSVKANTGELFF

clone_size: NA
d_call: TRBD1
j_call: TRBJ2-7
v_call: TRBV12-3/TRBV12-4
cdr3_nt: TGTGCCAGCAGTTTGGTGGACAGGGACGACGAGCAGTACTTC
cdr3_aa: CASSLVDRDDEQYF

clone_size: many
d_call: NA
j_call: TRBJ2-3
v_call: TRBV18
cdr3_nt: TGTGCCAGCTCACCACCCGGGGGGCTGCAGACAGATACGCAGTATTTT
cdr3_aa: CASSPPGGLQTDTQYF

clone_size: many
d_call: TRBD2
j_call: TRBJ2-7
v_call: TRBV7-2
cdr3_nt: TGTGCCAGCAGCGCCTCTAGCGGGACCCACGAGCAGTACTTC
cdr3_aa: CASSASSGTHEQYF

clone_size: few
d_call: NA
j_call: TRBJ2-2
v_call: TRBV28
cdr3_nt: TGTGCCAGCAGTTCCCGGGCCTGGGCCGGGGAGCTGTTTTTT
cdr3_aa: CASSSRAWAGELFF

clone_size: many
d_call: NA
j_call: TRBJ1-5
v_call: TRBV20-1
cdr3_nt: TGCAGTGCTAGAGATCGGAATAGCAATCAGCCCCAGCATTTT
cdr3_aa: CSARDRNSNQPQHF

clone_size: many
d_call: NA
j_call: TRBJ2-7
v_call: TRBV3-1
cdr3_nt: TGTGCCAGCAGCCAAGATCGGCGGGACCGTTCCTCCTACGAGCAGTACTTC
cdr3_aa: CASSQDRRDRSSYEQYF

clone_size: many
d_call: TRBD1
j_call: TRBJ2-3
v_call: TRBV7-8
cdr3_nt: TGTGCCAGCAGCGCCCGGACAGGGGACGCCGTGCAGTATTTT
cdr3_aa: CASSARTGDAVQYF

clone_size: NA
d_call: TRBD1
j_call: TRBJ2-5
v_call: TRBV27
cdr3_nt: TGTGCCAGCAGTACCATGACAGGGCCCCACGAGACCCAGTACTTC
cdr3_aa: CASSTMTGPHETQYF

clone_size: few
d_call: NA
j_call: TRBJ2-7
v_call: TRBV7-6
cdr3_nt: TGTGCCAGCAGCTTGGCCGGGGGAGAGCAGTACTTC
cdr3_aa: CASSLAGGEQYF

clone_size: many
d_call: NA
j_call: TRBJ1-5
v_call: TRBV12-3/TRBV12-4
cdr3_nt: TGTGCCAGCAGCCAGGGTAGAGCCAATCAGCCCCAGCATTTT
cdr3_aa: CASSQGRANQPQHF

clone_size: many
d_call: NA
j_call: TRBJ2-6
v_call: TRBV11-2
cdr3_nt: TGTGCCAGCAGCTTAGCAGGGACTGGGGCCAACGTCCTGACTTTC
cdr3_aa: CASSLAGTGANVLTF

clone_size: many
d_call: NA
j_call: TRBJ2-2
v_call: TRBV29-1
cdr3_nt: TGCAGCGTCGCAGTACGTACAGGGACCGGGGAGCTGTTTTTT
cdr3_aa: CSVAVRTGTGELFF

clone_size: many
d_call: TRBD2
j_call: TRBJ2-2
v_call: TRBV10-1
cdr3_nt: TGCGCCAGCCCCCCCACTAGCGGGAGGTCGAACACCGGGGAGCTGTTTTTT
cdr3_aa: CASPPTSGRSNTGELFF

clone_size: NA
d_call: NA
j_call: TRBJ2-3
v_call: TRBV9
cdr3_nt: TGTGCCAGCAGCGGAGGACGAGTTAGCACAGATACGCAGTATTTT
cdr3_aa: CASSGGRVSTDTQYF

clone_size: many
d_call: NA
j_call: TRBJ2-2
v_call: TRBV12-3/TRBV12-4
cdr3_nt: TGTGCCAGCAGTCCAGGAATCGGGGAGCTGTTTTTT
cdr3_aa: CASSPGIGELFF

clone_size: few
d_call: NA
j_call: TRBJ2-1
v_call: TRBV28
cdr3_nt: TGTGCCAGCAGTTTCCACGGGAGTAAAAATGAGCAGTTCTTC
cdr3_aa: CASSFHGSKNEQFF

clone_size: once
d_call: NA
j_call: TRBJ2-5
v_call: TRBV20-1
cdr3_nt: TGCAGTGCTAGACCCGTTAGGAGGGAGACCCAGTACTTC
cdr3_aa: CSARPVRRETQYF

clone_size: NA
d_call: TRBD1
j_call: TRBJ1-2
v_call: TRBV28
cdr3_nt: TGTGCCAGCAGTTTTCAAGGGACAGATTATGGCTACACCTTC
cdr3_aa: CASSFQGTDYGYTF

clone_size: many
d_call: TRBD1
j_call: TRBJ1-2
v_call: TRBV20-1
cdr3_nt: TGCAGTGCCCTTCAGGGGGTCTATGGCTACACCTTC
cdr3_aa: CSALQGVYGYTF

clone_size: NA
d_call: NA
j_call: TRBJ2-5
v_call: TRBV10-3
cdr3_nt: TGTGCCATCAGTGGAACATCGTACCAAGAGACCCAGTACTTC
cdr3_aa: CAISGTSYQETQYF

clone_size: NA
d_call: NA
j_call: TRBJ1-1
v_call: TRBV2
cdr3_nt: TGTGCCAGCAAGGAATTAACAGGCTTGAACGCTGAAGCTTTCTTT
cdr3_aa: CASKELTGLNAEAFF

clone_size: NA
d_call: TRBD2
j_call: TRBJ2-7
v_call: TRBV7-9
cdr3_nt: TGTGCCAGCAGCCAAAACAGCGGGAGCGACCCCTACGAGCAGTACTTC
cdr3_aa: CASSQNSGSDPYEQYF

clone_size: NA
d_call: TRBD2
j_call: TRBJ2-1
v_call: TRBV29-1
cdr3_nt: TGCAGCGTGGTAACGACTAGCGGGAGTACCATAAATGAGCAGTTCTTC
cdr3_aa: CSVVTTSGSTINEQFF

clone_size: few
d_call: TRBD2
j_call: TRBJ2-7
v_call: TRBV7-2
cdr3_nt: TGTGCCAGCAGCTTATTAGCGGGAGAGTCCTACGAGCAGTACTTC
cdr3_aa: CASSLLAGESYEQYF

clone_size: many
d_call: NA
j_call: TRBJ1-5
v_call: TRBV4-3
cdr3_nt: TGCGCCAGCAGCCAAGACAGCAATCAGCCCCAGCATTTT
cdr3_aa: CASSQDSNQPQHF

clone_size: NA
d_call: NA
j_call: TRBJ2-1
v_call: TRBV11-2
cdr3_nt: TGTGCCAGCACCCCTAGCAGGGCAACTGAGCAGTTCTTC
cdr3_aa: CASTPSRATEQFF

clone_size: few
d_call: NA
j_call: TRBJ2-7
v_call: TRBV21-1
cdr3_nt: TGTGCCAGCAGCAAAGCGCTAGCGGGAGAGGTAGAGCAGTACTTC
cdr3_aa: CASSKALAGEVEQYF

clone_size: many
d_call: TRBD2
j_call: TRBJ2-7
v_call: TRBV6-5
cdr3_nt: TGTGCCAGCAGTGTACTAGCGGGAGGGGACGAGCAGTACTTC
cdr3_aa: CASSVLAGGDEQYF

clone_size: NA
d_call: NA
j_call: TRBJ1-5
v_call: TRBV20-1
cdr3_nt: TGCAGTGCTAGCCGCCGGGAGCAGCCCCAGCATTTT
cdr3_aa: CSASRREQPQHF

clone_size: many
d_call: NA
j_call: TRBJ2-7
v_call: TRBV29-1
cdr3_nt: TGCAGCGTTGTAGGGGGGACCGTCTCCTACGAGCAGTACTTC
cdr3_aa: CSVVGGTVSYEQYF